The 9 T cell receptor beta chains presented below share a single source sample, sequenced in a study of T cells in Graves' hyperthyroidism and ophthalmopathy. Amplification of TCR beta CDR3 regions was performed using RNA transcripts as template. First-round RT-PCR of the TCR CDR3 relied on the HTBI primer set. TCRdb called the multiplex PCR reads again in MiXCR, with one record for every CDR3 protein. The repertoire consists of 480,000 or so distinct CDR3 sequences, with about 45% occurring once and the leading ten covering about 43%. Material for sequencing was peripheral blood or thyroid tissue (not recorded which). All receptors derive from an adult woman with Graves' disease, either hyperthyroidism or ophthalmopathy (not recorded which).

Notes on this clonotype: One end of the junction is discordant with germline, which a read error may explain. This chain links TRBV5-1 with TRBJ1-1; D gene ambiguous. The CDR3 length is 14 residues. Germline V lookup: CDR1 SGHRS, CDR2 YFSETQ. In DNA form, the CDR3 reads TGTGCCAGCTATCGGACGTACGGGAACACTGAAGCTTTCTTT. Protein sequence: CASYRTYGNTEAFF.

The chain combines TRBV7-9 with TRBJ2-7; no reliable D call. V was clipped by 6 bases and J by 7 bases, with 22 bases between them. The germline V gene encodes CDR1 SEHNR and CDR2 FQNEAQ (reference sequence). The CDR3 totals 15 residues. The CDR3 sequence is CASSLPQRATREQYF. CDR3 nucleotides: TGTGCCAGCAGTTTACCCCAGCGTGCCACTCGGGAGCAGTACTTC.

This rearrangement joins TRBV20-1 to TRBJ1-2, with 7 bases matching TRBD1. From germline, CDR1 is DFQATT and CDR2 SNEGSKA (reference sequence). The V segment lost 6 bases and the J segment 7 bases; nucleotides outside the gene matches: 11. The CDR3 is made up of 13 amino acids. The CDR3 DNA reads TGCAGTGCCGACTGGACAGGTTCTCCTGGCTACACCTTC. Translation gives CSADWTGSPGYTF.

The V gene is TRBV7-2, the J gene TRBJ2-5, with D possibly called TRBD1 or TRBD2 (7 bases each). CDR3 size: 17 residues. The V end lost 8 bases, the J end lost 5 bases, and 27 bases lay between the germline ends. Germline loops: CDR1 SGHTA, CDR2 FQGNSA. This CDR3 reads CASCNPGTEGSGETQYF. The CDR3 DNA follows: TGTGCCAGCTGCAACCCCGGGACAGAAGGTAGCGGGGAGACCCAGTACTTC.

The genes are TRBV5-4 and TRBJ1-3; a possible D gene is TRBD1 (5 bases). Trimming took off 5 bases at V and 2 bases at J, with 17 bases between the two ends. Germline CDR1 and CDR2: SGHNT and YYREEE (reference sequence). There are 16 residues in the CDR3. The CDR3 DNA reads TGTGCCAGCAGTTCAGGGTTAAGGTTGGCTGGAAACACCATATATTTT. Translation: CASSSGLRLAGNTIYF.

The chain couples TRBV7-9 to TRBJ2-5; TRBD1 agrees at 12 bases. The length of the CDR3 is 17 residues. Germline CDR1 is SEHNR and CDR2 is FQNEAQ (reference sequence). V lost 4 bases to trimming and J lost 5 bases; unmatched junction nucleotides: 11. The DNA for the CDR3 is TGTGCCAGCAGCTGGGCCCTAGGGACAGGGGGCACGGAGACCCAGTACTTC. It yields the protein CASSWALGTGGTETQYF.

CDR3 sequence reads: CASSNRQVEQYF. As DNA, the CDR3 is TGTGCCAGCAGCAACCGACAGGTCGAGCAGTACTTC. The chain recombines TRBV7-9 with TRBJ2-7; perhaps TRBD1 as D (6 bases). Trimming took off 5 bases at V and 6 bases at J, with 11 bases between the two ends. Germline values: CDR1 SEHNR, CDR2 FQNEAQ (reference sequence). The CDR3 runs 12 residues.

At least ten counts were recorded for this clonotype. V gene TRBV7-9 combines with J gene TRBJ2-7, with D unclear. V was trimmed by 5 bases and J by 2 bases, leaving 13 bases between them. The CDR3 sequence is 14 residues long. The V gene's germline CDR1 is SEHNR and CDR2 FQNEAQ (reference sequence). DNA of the CDR3: TGTGCCAGCAGCCCACGAGCCCGGACCTACGAGCAGTACTTC. Translation: CASSPRARTYEQYF.

V is TRBV3-1 and J is TRBJ1-2; no firm D call. This CDR3 comprises 12 residues. The V end lost 4 bases, the J end lost 8 bases, and 11 bases lay between the germline ends. Germline V gene lookup returns CDR1 LGHDT and CDR2 YNNKEL (reference sequence). CDR3 DNA: TGTGCCAGCAGCCTAGGGTTGGGAGGCTACACCTTC. Its translation is CASSLGLGGYTF.